Each of the 23 T cell receptor beta chains below was sequenced from the same sample in a study of shared clonotypes between healthy human individuals. Measured with immunoSEQ multiplex PCR; TCRdb has only the in-frame clones, and not every one. The data contain millions of clones, roughly 94% of them singletons. Selected positively for CCR7 and CD45RO-negative, naive CD8 cells excluded terminally differentiated effector memory CD45RA+ cells. Sequencing was done on a sample of naive CD8+ T cells sorted from blood. These TCRs come from a man between 18 and 35 years old in good health.

The chain carries TRBV4-1 and TRBJ1-5; D is undetermined. CDR3 length: 13 residues. V was shortened by 4 bases and J by 7 bases, with 11 bases between the two germline ends. Germline lookup yields CDR1 MGHRA and CDR2 YSYEKL. The CDR3 reads CASSLPGEQPQHF. CDR3 coding DNA: TGCGCCAGCAGCCTGCCTGGGGAGCAGCCCCAGCATTTT.

This sequence joins TRBV30 and TRBJ1-2; TRBD1 might be the D (5 bases). CDR1 and CDR2 (germline): GTSNPN, SVGIG (reference sequence). V was pared by 2 bases and J by 8 bases, with 9 bases between. The CDR3 loop spans 11 amino acids. CDR3 sequence reads: CAWSTGGGYTF. CDR3 DNA: TGTGCCTGGAGTACAGGCGGGGGCTACACCTTC.

DNA for the CDR3: TGTGCCAGCAGTGAGATGCGGGCCAGCACAGATACGCAGTATTTT. This sequence encodes CASSEMRASTDTQYF. The rearrangement joins TRBV2 to TRBJ2-3, with D possibly TRBD2 on 5 matching bases. The CDR3 has 15 residues. CDR1 and CDR2 (germline): SNHLY, FYNNEI. V was cut by 3 bases and J by 0 bases, with 10 bases left in between.

This rearrangement joins TRBV28 to TRBJ2-5, with 10 bases that match TRBD2. Germline loops: CDR1 MDHEN, CDR2 SYDVKM. The CDR3 covers 14 residues. Trimming took 8 bases from V and 1 from J; bases not matched to a gene: 4. CDR3 region: CASGERGGQETQYF. CDR3 DNA: TGTGCCAGCGGAGAGCGGGGGGGCCAAGAGACCCAGTACTTC.

This chain links TRBV7-8 with TRBJ1-1; D unclear. Trimming removed 5 bases from V and 2 bases from J, with 9 bases in between. The CDR3 is 13 amino acids. Germline V lookup: CDR1 SGHVS, CDR2 FQNEAQ. DNA for the CDR3: TGTGCCAGCAGCACGGGAGGCAACACTGAAGCTTTCTTT. This encodes CASSTGGNTEAFF.

The CDR3 loop reads CASSESGGAYEQYF. The CDR3 bases are TGTGCCAGCAGTGAAAGCGGAGGCGCCTACGAGCAGTACTTC. The chain uses TRBV6-1 and TRBJ2-7; possibly TRBD2 for D (5 bases). The V end was cut by 2 bases, the J end by 2 bases, with 10 bases between. The CDR3 totals 14 residues. Germline lookup yields CDR1 MNHNS and CDR2 SASEGT.

CDR3 DNA: TGTGCCAGCAGCGTGGGTTCAGGCCGGGACGAGCAGTACTTC. Its protein product is CASSVGSGRDEQYF. V gene TRBV27 combines with J gene TRBJ2-7; D is unresolved. The V end was cut by 6 bases, the J end by 5 bases, with 17 bases between. In germline, CDR1 is MNHEY, CDR2 SMNVEV (reference sequence). The CDR3 sequence is 14 residues long.

The CDR3 loop is CASIDSGANVLTF. The CDR3 DNA follows: TGTGCCAGCATTGACTCTGGGGCCAACGTCCTGACTTTC. The V and J genes are TRBV2 and TRBJ2-6; no clear D. Germline CDR1 reads SNHLY; CDR2 reads FYNNEI. V was cut by 7 bases and J by 0 bases, with 4 bases left in between. The CDR3 consists of 13 residues.

The CDR3 reads CASSLPGQGEDTQYF. The CDR3 coding sequence is TGTGCCAGCAGCCTACCGGGACAGGGAGAAGATACGCAGTATTTT. The genes are TRBV5-4 and TRBJ2-3; 9 nucleotides line up with TRBD1. V lost 4 bases to trimming and J lost 5 bases; unmatched junction nucleotides: 8. This CDR3 has 15 residues. Germline CDR1 is SGHNT and CDR2 is YYREEE (reference sequence).

This chain joins TRBV27 and TRBJ2-1; D is uncertain. V was clipped by 4 bases and J by 6 bases, with 16 bases between them. This CDR3 contains 15 residues. Germline loops: CDR1 MNHEY, CDR2 SMNVEV (reference sequence). The CDR3 DNA is TGTGCCAGCAGTTCGGTGACATATAGACGCAATGAGCAGTTCTTC. Amino acid sequence: CASSSVTYRRNEQFF.

The chain employs TRBV2 and TRBJ2-1, with 8 bases that match TRBD2. The V segment lost 2 bases and the J segment 6 bases; nucleotides outside the gene matches: 9. The CDR3 consists of 16 residues. In germline, CDR1 is SNHLY, CDR2 FYNNEI. CDR3 loop: CASSEMGGLAGNEQFF. DNA of the CDR3: TGTGCCAGCAGTGAAATGGGAGGACTAGCAGGCAATGAGCAGTTCTTC.

The chain couples TRBV28 to TRBJ1-6; unclear D gene. Trimming removed 10 bases from V and 4 bases from J, with 11 bases in between. The CDR3 is made up of 13 amino acids. In germline, CDR1 is MDHEN, CDR2 SYDVKM. DNA of the CDR3: TGTGCCACCCATAATCGATATAATTCACCCCTCCACTTT. It encodes CATHNRYNSPLHF.

The chain is built from TRBV9 and TRBJ2-7, with 7 bases matching TRBD2. CDR1 and CDR2 from the germline V gene are SGDLS and YYNGEE. This CDR3 region has 12 residues. The J segment lost 5 bases and the V segment lost 7 bases, leaving 6 bases of the junction unmatched. The chain's CDR3 is CASPPGGDEQYF. In nucleotides, the CDR3 is TGTGCCAGCCCCCCTGGGGGGGACGAGCAGTACTTC.

This chain connects TRBV12-5 to TRBJ1-6; maybe TRBD1 (6 bases). The CDR3 spans 16 residues. The V end was cut by 6 bases, the J end by 8 bases, with 20 bases between. The germline V gene encodes CDR1 LGHNT and CDR2 FRNRAP. CDR3: CASGELGQTLYSPLHF. CDR3 nucleotides: TGTGCTAGTGGCGAGCTAGGACAGACCCTTTATTCACCCCTCCACTTT.

The genes are TRBV5-6 and TRBJ1-5, with 8 positions matching TRBD1. V dropped 1 base and J dropped 2; count of bases not matched to a gene: 8. Looked up from germline, CDR1 is SGHDT and CDR2 is YYEEEE. CDR3 length: 17 residues. In DNA, the CDR3 is TGTGCCAGCAGCTTGCTTAAGGGACAGGTTGGCAATCAGCCCCAGCATTTT. Translated: CASSLLKGQVGNQPQHF.

This chain joins TRBV6-1 and TRBJ2-1; possibly TRBD1 for D (6 bases). The length of the CDR3 is 16 residues. Looked up from germline, CDR1 is MNHNS and CDR2 is SASEGT. V lost 2 bases and J 0 bases, leaving 11 bases between the germline ends. CDR3 loop: CASSEQGFSSYNEQFF. The CDR3 nucleotides read TGTGCCAGCAGTGAACAGGGGTTCAGCTCCTACAATGAGCAGTTCTTC.

The V gene is TRBV13, the J gene TRBJ2-5; D remains unclear. CDR3 size: 12 residues. From germline, CDR1 is PRHDT and CDR2 FYEKMQ (reference sequence). Trimming shortened V by 1 base and J by 5 bases, and 5 bases separated the two germline ends. The CDR3 bases are TGTGCCAGCAGCTTAGATTGGGAGACCCAGTACTTC. Protein sequence: CASSLDWETQYF.

The chain combines TRBV2 with TRBJ2-5; TRBD1 aligns across 7 bases. Trimming removed 1 base from V and 5 bases from J; junction bases left unmatched: 4. This CDR3 contains 14 residues. Germline V CDR1 and CDR2: SNHLY, FYNNEI. Written as DNA, the CDR3 is TGTGCCAGCAGTGAAGTGGACAGGCGGGAGACCCAGTACTTC. Protein product: CASSEVDRRETQYF.

The chain couples TRBV4-1 to TRBJ2-1; 8 bases match TRBD1. Germline trimming cut 5 bases from V and 5 bases from J; bases unmatched to any gene: 5. The CDR3 runs to 14 residues. Germline CDR1 and CDR2: MGHRA and YSYEKL. The CDR3 DNA reads TGCGCCAGCAGCTTCCTGGACAGGGACAATGAGCAGTTCTTC. This codes for CASSFLDRDNEQFF.

The gene calls are TRBV7-9 and TRBJ2-1; 9 nucleotides match TRBD2. This CDR3 is 15 amino acids long. V lost 5 bases, J lost 3 bases, and 5 bases stayed unmatched. Germline V gene sequence: CDR1 SEHNR, CDR2 FQNEAQ (reference sequence). The CDR3, as DNA: TGTGCCAGCAGCCAGGGGACTAGCTACTACAATGAGCAGTTCTTC. Encoded protein: CASSQGTSYYNEQFF.

In regard to this clone: The same CDR3 can be traced to other DNA sequences in this sample. The rearrangement links TRBV19 to TRBJ2-7; D is uncertain. CDR3 length equals 13 residues. The germline V and J ends were trimmed by 1 base and 3 bases, with 7 bases remaining between them. CDR1 is LNHDA and CDR2 is SQIVND in the germline V gene (reference sequence). CDR3 DNA: TGTGCCAGTAGTATAGGGTCCAGCTACGAGCAGTACTTC. Translating it yields CASSIGSSYEQYF.

This sequence joins TRBV11-2 and TRBJ2-1; D perhaps matches TRBD2 (5 bases). The CDR3 has 14 amino acids. The V end lost 0 bases, the J end lost 9 bases, and 12 bases lay between the germline ends. Germline loops: CDR1 SGHAT, CDR2 FQNNGV. CDR3 sequence: CASSLENSVGEQFF. CDR3 bases: TGTGCCAGCAGCTTAGAGAATAGCGTCGGTGAGCAGTTCTTC.

Comment on this clone: Other DNA sequences in the sample encode the same CDR3. The chain combines TRBV7-9 with TRBJ2-7; tentatively, D is TRBD1 (6 bases). Germline CDR1 and CDR2: SEHNR and FQNEAQ (reference sequence). Trimming shortened V by 2 bases and J by 7 bases, and 6 bases separated the two germline ends. The CDR3 runs 11 residues. The CDR3: CASSLTGEQYF. DNA of the CDR3: TGTGCCAGCAGCTTAACAGGGGAGCAGTACTTC.